A single sample gave rise to the 6 T cell receptor beta chains below, sequenced in a study of T cells in women clearing cervical HPV infection. Clones were sequenced by immunoSEQ multiplex PCR, and TCRdb holds only the in-frame ones, with some missing. Here the sample table reports around 38,000 clones. The specimen sequenced was blood buffy coat. These receptors originate from a woman between 18 and 69 years old with a cervical HPV16 infection that either progressed to CIN3+ or cleared (not recorded which).

With respect to this clone: Coverage ceases 3 residues before the CDR3 finishes, and the germline J gene fills in the end. V is TRBV19 and J is TRBJ2-5; D not resolved. Trimming took off 4 bases at V and 1 base at J, with 4 bases between the two ends. The CDR3 has 12 amino acids. Germline assignment: CDR1 LNHDA and CDR2 SQIVND (reference sequence). CDR3 DNA (partial): TGTGCCAGTAGTACAGGCCAAGAGACC. As protein: CASSTGQET. From start to end, the CDR3 is CASSTGQETQYF.

Concerning this clone: Read coverage stops 3 residues before the CDR3 terminus; the germline J gene supplies the remainder. The rearrangement links TRBV28 to TRBJ1-5; 11 nucleotides agree with TRBD1. Germline CDR1 reads MDHEN; CDR2 reads SYDVKM. V was clipped by 4 bases and J by 7 bases; unmatched bases: 12. This CDR3 comprises 17 residues. The sequenced CDR3 bases are TGTGCCAGCAGTTATGGACAGGGGGCGCCCTCAGGACAGCCC. Encoded protein: CASSYGQGAPSGQP. The whole CDR3 sequence reads CASSYGQGAPSGQPQHF. The full variable domain, its missing parts supplied by reference TRBV28 and TRBJ1-5, is DVKVTQSSRYLVKRTGEKVFLECVQDMDHENMFWYRQDPGLGLRLIYFSYDVKMKEKGDIPEGYSVSREKKERFSLILESASTNQTSMYLCASSYGQGAPSGQPQHFGDGTRLSIL.

Incomplete CDR3 DNA: TGTGCCAGCAGCAAGACAGGGGGGGAAGAAAAA. This sequence encodes CASSKTGGEEK. The full CDR3 sequence reads CASSKTGGEEKLFF. The chain employs TRBV7-9 and TRBJ1-4; 9 nucleotides line up with TRBD1. The sequence runs out 3 residues before the end of the CDR3; the remainder is reconstructed from the germline J gene. V lost 5 bases, J lost 8 bases, and 6 bases stayed unmatched. The CDR3 sequence is 14 residues long. The germline CDR1 and CDR2 sequences are SEHNR and FQNEAQ (reference sequence). The variable domain in full, completed from reference TRBV7-9 and TRBJ1-4, reads DTGVSQNPRHKITKRGQNVTFRCDPISEHNRLYWYRQTLGQGPEFLTYFQNEAQLEKSRLLSDRFSAERPKGSFSTLEIQRTEQGDSAMYLCASSKTGGEEKLFFGSGTQLSVL.

As to this clone: From the germline J gene comes the end of the CDR3, since the read stops 3 residues before it. The chain combines TRBV28 with TRBJ1-1, with TRBD1 matching 8 bases. This CDR3 has 13 amino acids. CDR1 is MDHEN, CDR2 SYDVKM, per germline. The chain's CDR3 is CASSVDRGRKAFF. CDR3 bases read: TGTGCCAGCAGTGTCGACAGGGGTAGAAAA.

This chain's CDR3 is CSVAGTGLTEAFF. The covered CDR3 bases are TGCAGCGTGGCCGGGACAGGGTTGACTGAA. The V gene is TRBV29-1, the J gene TRBJ1-1; the match to TRBD1 covers 9 bases. The sequenced fragment ends 3 residues before the CDR3 boundary, so the rest is inferred from the germline J gene. Per the germline V gene, CDR1 is SQVTM and CDR2 is ANQGSEA. The CDR3 runs 13 residues. V was clipped by 6 bases and J by 5 bases; unmatched bases: 7.

Worth noting for this clone: The read is 3 residues too short to cover the CDR3 end, so that end is filled in from the germline J gene. V gene TRBV19 combines with J gene TRBJ2-1, with 13 bases fitting TRBD2. CDR1 is LNHDA and CDR2 is SQIVND in the germline V gene (reference sequence). The V segment lost 4 bases and the J segment 7 bases; nucleotides outside the gene matches: 4. This CDR3 contains 15 residues. The DNA read from the CDR3 is TGTGCCAGTAGTAGGACTAGCGGGAGTATGAATGAG. Translating it yields CASSRTSGSMNE. The full CDR3 reads CASSRTSGSMNEQFF.